Listed below are T cell receptor beta chains from one sample, sequenced in a study of CD8 T cells in Susac syndrome. TCRdb fed the immunoSEQ multiplex PCR reads into MiXCR, producing one record per CDR3 protein. Here the sample spans about 240,000 distinct CDR3 sequences, roughly 95% being singletons. The specimen sequenced was CD4+ T cells from PBMCs. Receptors originate from a human donor with Susac syndrome. Both conserved end residues are part of each CDR3. The order of the fields is V gene, J gene, clone size, CDR3 protein. Clone size is given for some rows only: seen once, a few or many times, or a class if the clone is expanded.

v_call: TRBV29-1
j_call: TRBJ1-1
clone_size: NA
cdr3_aa: CSVTGTGGTEAFF

v_call: TRBV4-1
j_call: TRBJ2-1
clone_size: NA
cdr3_aa: CASSQVPGGPGNEQFF

v_call: TRBV4-1
j_call: TRBJ1-1
clone_size: NA
cdr3_aa: CASSHAGMNTEAFF

v_call: TRBV2
j_call: TRBJ2-1
clone_size: NA
cdr3_aa: CASSPVAAKQFF

v_call: TRBV12-3/TRBV12-4
j_call: TRBJ2-5
clone_size: NA
cdr3_aa: CASSLKGTAQETQYF

v_call: TRBV7-9
j_call: TRBJ2-1
clone_size: once
cdr3_aa: CASSLLSPNNTYNEQFF

v_call: TRBV28
j_call: TRBJ2-5
clone_size: once
cdr3_aa: CASSLIGGSGETQYF

v_call: TRBV5-4
j_call: TRBJ1-2
clone_size: NA
cdr3_aa: CASNPDRTSYGYTF

v_call: TRBV2
j_call: TRBJ2-7
clone_size: NA
cdr3_aa: CASSSPGQHFGEQYF

v_call: TRBV29-1
j_call: TRBJ1-2
clone_size: NA
cdr3_aa: CSVRGETEGYGYTF

v_call: TRBV18
j_call: TRBJ2-5
clone_size: NA
cdr3_aa: CASSPHNGGLGETQYF

v_call: TRBV18
j_call: TRBJ1-1
clone_size: NA
cdr3_aa: CASSPPGRLMNTEAFF

v_call: TRBV11-3
j_call: TRBJ2-1
clone_size: once
cdr3_aa: CASSLVLAGRVHEQFF

v_call: TRBV20-1
j_call: TRBJ1-2
clone_size: NA
cdr3_aa: CSALGGTAYGYTF

v_call: TRBV15
j_call: TRBJ2-1
clone_size: NA
cdr3_aa: CATSRTGFSYNEQFF

v_call: TRBV6-5
j_call: TRBJ1-1
clone_size: once
cdr3_aa: CASSYQVGGSSGTEAFF

v_call: TRBV27
j_call: TRBJ2-1
clone_size: NA
cdr3_aa: CASSLSINNEQFF

v_call: TRBV29-1
j_call: TRBJ1-1
clone_size: NA
cdr3_aa: CSVQNTMSYTEAFF

v_call: TRBV19
j_call: TRBJ2-7
clone_size: NA
cdr3_aa: CASSPLGSKQYF

v_call: TRBV29-1
j_call: TRBJ2-1
clone_size: NA
cdr3_aa: CSVDFGLPSDEQFF

v_call: TRBV29-1
j_call: TRBJ2-5
clone_size: NA
cdr3_aa: CSVEKAETQYF

v_call: TRBV20-1
j_call: TRBJ2-3
clone_size: NA
cdr3_aa: CSARENGDTQYF

v_call: TRBV15
j_call: TRBJ1-5
clone_size: NA
cdr3_aa: CATSRDNTRSNQPQHF

v_call: TRBV6-6
j_call: TRBJ2-3
clone_size: NA
cdr3_aa: CASSYRGDTQYF

v_call: TRBV15
j_call: TRBJ2-3
clone_size: NA
cdr3_aa: CATSRGQGTDTQYF

v_call: TRBV29-1
j_call: TRBJ1-1
clone_size: NA
cdr3_aa: CSGISGVTEAFF

v_call: TRBV6-5
j_call: TRBJ1-2
clone_size: NA
cdr3_aa: CATARTGGLYGYTF

v_call: TRBV28
j_call: TRBJ1-2
clone_size: NA
cdr3_aa: CASTGVGGVGYTF

v_call: TRBV28
j_call: TRBJ2-7
clone_size: NA
cdr3_aa: CASSSKRGLNSEQYF

v_call: TRBV6-2/TRBV6-3
j_call: TRBJ1-4
clone_size: NA
cdr3_aa: CASSYLQGSREKLFF

v_call: TRBV11-2
j_call: TRBJ1-2
clone_size: NA
cdr3_aa: CASSLGRGVNYGYTF

v_call: TRBV20-1
j_call: TRBJ1-2
clone_size: NA
cdr3_aa: CSPRAEHGYTF